The clone carrying this T cell receptor beta chain showed up many times. The antigen is undetermined. Unique molecular identifiers featured in each of the TCR beta cDNA libraries. MiXCR, run by TCRdb on the PCR reads, gives a single entry per CDR3 protein. The sample includes about 430,000 distinct CDR3 sequences, 30% to 45% of them seen just once. Trimming cost V 4 bases and J 5 bases, with 2 bases left between them. Germline lookup yields CDR1 SQVTM and CDR2 ANQGSEA. The CDR3 loop spans 9 amino acids. These data are taken from a study of post-analysis software for immune sequencing data. Study findings and constraints: Patients used about five TRBV segments, including TRBV5-6, TRBV5-1 and TRBV20-1, more often than controls.

Material for sequencing was blood. The chain has TRBV29-1 and TRBJ2-5, with D hard to call. This receptor was taken from a girl between 2 and 10 years old with multiple sclerosis. The CDR3 protein is CSVGETQYF. In DNA, the CDR3 is TGCAGCGTTGGGGAGACCCAGTACTTC.